This note documents a single TCR beta chain sequence. The antigen remains unidentified. This record belongs to a study of T cell responses to AZD1222 COVID-19 vaccine. Study observations and caveats: Two AZD1222 administrations were followed by greater Spike-specific TCR breadth and depth. Females made up more of the donors, who were largely white British, and clonal diversity may have come out too low.

Repertoires were generated with immunoSEQ multiplex PCR, while TCRdb's copy carries only in-frame clones and drops some. The sample lists about 60,000 clones; 65% to 90% were seen once. The CDR3 covers 15 residues. V lost 0 bases, J lost 4 bases, and 13 bases lay in between. Germline V gene data show CDR1 as SGHRS and CDR2 as YFSETQ. The receptor was derived from an adult in good health. The specimen was peripheral blood, collected on day 0 of AZD1222 vaccination. The chain links TRBV5-1 to TRBJ1-1, with D possibly TRBD1 on 5 matching bases. CDR3: CASSLEGFRSTEAFF. Written as DNA, the CDR3 is TGCGCCAGCAGCTTGGAGGGGTTTCGGAGCACTGAAGCTTTCTTT.